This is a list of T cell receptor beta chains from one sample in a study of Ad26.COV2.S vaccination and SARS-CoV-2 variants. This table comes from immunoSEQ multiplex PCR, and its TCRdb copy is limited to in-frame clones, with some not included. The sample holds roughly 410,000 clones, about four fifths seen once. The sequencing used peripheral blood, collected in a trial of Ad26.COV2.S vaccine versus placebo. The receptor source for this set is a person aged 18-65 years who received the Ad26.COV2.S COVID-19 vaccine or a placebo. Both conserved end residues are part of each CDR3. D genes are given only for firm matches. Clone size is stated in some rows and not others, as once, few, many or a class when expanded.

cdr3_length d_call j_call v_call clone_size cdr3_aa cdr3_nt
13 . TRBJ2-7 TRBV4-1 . CASSQGPRNEQYF TGCGCCAGCAGCCAAGGCCCGAGGAACGAGCAGTACTTC
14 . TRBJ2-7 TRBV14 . CASSPRQRVGEQYF TGTGCCAGCAGCCCGCGACAGAGGGTTGGCGAGCAGTACTTC
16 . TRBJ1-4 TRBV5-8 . CASSFALSATNEKLFF TGTGCCAGCAGCTTTGCGTTGTCTGCAACTAATGAAAAACTGTTTTTT
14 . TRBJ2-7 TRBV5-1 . CASSLGQNSYEQYF TGCGCCAGCAGCCTCGGACAAAACTCCTACGAGCAGTACTTC
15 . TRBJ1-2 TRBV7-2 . CASSLLGGGSDGYTF TGTGCCAGCAGCTTATTAGGAGGAGGGAGCGATGGCTACACCTTC
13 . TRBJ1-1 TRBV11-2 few CASCPDRNTEAFF TGTGCCAGCTGCCCTGACAGAAACACTGAAGCTTTCTTT
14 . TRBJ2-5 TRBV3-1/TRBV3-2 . CASSLGSRKTTQYF TGTGCCAGCAGCCTAGGGTCTCGCAAGACGACCCAGTACTTC
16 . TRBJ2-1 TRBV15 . CATSSRAGFAGNEQFF TGTGCCACCAGCAGTAGGGCGGGCTTCGCCGGGAATGAGCAGTTCTTC
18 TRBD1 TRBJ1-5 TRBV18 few CASSATGAPSISNQPQHF TGTGCCAGCTCAGCGACAGGGGCCCCATCTATTAGCAATCAGCCCCAGCATTTT
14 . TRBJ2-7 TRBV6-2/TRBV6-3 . CASSYSRGLYEQYF TGTGCCAGCAGTTACTCCCGGGGCCTCTACGAGCAGTACTTC
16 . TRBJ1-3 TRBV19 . CASSTNSGTSGNTIYF TGTGCCAGTAGTACCAACTCAGGGACCTCTGGAAACACCATATATTTT
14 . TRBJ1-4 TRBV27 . CASSLTAGLGKLFF TGTGCCAGCAGTTTAACGGCAGGGTTGGGAAAACTGTTTTTT
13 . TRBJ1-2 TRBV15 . CATSREQGYGYTF TGTGCCACCAGCAGAGAGCAGGGGTATGGCTACACCTTC
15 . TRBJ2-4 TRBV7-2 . CASSLGGAGKNIQYF TGTGCCAGCAGCTTGGGGGGGGCGGGCAAAAACATTCAGTACTTC
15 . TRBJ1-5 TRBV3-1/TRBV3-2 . CASSQAGVGNQPQHF TGTGCCAGCAGCCAAGCCGGGGTGGGCAATCAGCCCCAGCATTTT
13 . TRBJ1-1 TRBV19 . CASSITRNTEAFF TGTGCCAGTAGTATTACACGCAACACTGAAGCTTTCTTT
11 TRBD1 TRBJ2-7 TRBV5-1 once CASSGQGGQYF TGCGCCAGCAGCGGACAGGGGGGGCAGTACTTC
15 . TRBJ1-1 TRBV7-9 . CASSLFGRVNTEAFF TGTGCCAGCAGCTTATTCGGTCGGGTGAACACTGAAGCTTTCTTT
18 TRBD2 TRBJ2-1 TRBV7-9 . CASSSRHRGGKSYNEQFF TGTGCCAGCAGCTCGAGGCATCGGGGGGGTAAGTCCTACAATGAGCAGTTCTTC
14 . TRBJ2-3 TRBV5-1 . CASSGGAGHSTQYF TGCGCCAGCAGCGGGGGGGCGGGTCACAGTACGCAGTATTTT
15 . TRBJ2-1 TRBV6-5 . CASSKDAPIYNEQFF TGTGCCAGCAGCAAGGACGCGCCGATTTACAATGAGCAGTTCTTC
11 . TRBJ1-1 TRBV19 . CASWRDTEAFF TGTGCCAGCTGGAGGGACACTGAAGCTTTCTTT
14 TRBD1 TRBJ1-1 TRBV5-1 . CASHRTGSSDEAFF TGCGCCAGCCATAGGACAGGGTCAAGTGATGAAGCTTTCTTT
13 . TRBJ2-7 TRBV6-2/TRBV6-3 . CASSWGPHYEQYF TGTGCCAGCAGCTGGGGGCCCCACTACGAGCAGTACTTC
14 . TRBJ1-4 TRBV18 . CASSPGSPNEKLFF TGTGCCAGCTCACCTGGCAGCCCAAATGAAAAACTGTTTTTT
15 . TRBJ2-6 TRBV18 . CASSPPASGANVLTF TGTGCCAGCTCGCCGCCGGCCTCCGGGGCCAACGTCCTGACTTTC
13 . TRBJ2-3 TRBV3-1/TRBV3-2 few CASSIFLTDTQYF TGTGCCAGCAGTATCTTTCTCACAGATACGCAGTATTTT
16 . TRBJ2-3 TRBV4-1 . CASSQDYGGAQDTQYF TGCGCCAGCAGCCAAGATTACGGGGGAGCCCAAGATACGCAGTATTTT
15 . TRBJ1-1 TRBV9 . CASSVAPGPNTEAFF TGTGCCAGCAGCGTAGCTCCAGGGCCGAACACTGAAGCTTTCTTT
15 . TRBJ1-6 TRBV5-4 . CASSSGLSYNSPLHF TGTGCCAGCAGTTCGGGGCTATCCTATAATTCACCCCTCCACTTT
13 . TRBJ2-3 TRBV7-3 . CATSRVRADTQYF TGTGCCACCTCAAGGGTCCGGGCAGATACGCAGTATTTT
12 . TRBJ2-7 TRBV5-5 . CASSPGGYEQYF TGTGCCAGCAGCCCCGGCGGGTACGAGCAGTACTTC
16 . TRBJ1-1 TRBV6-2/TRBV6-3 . CASSYTRLKGNTEAFF TGTGCCAGCAGCTATACCCGCCTAAAGGGAAACACTGAAGCTTTCTTT
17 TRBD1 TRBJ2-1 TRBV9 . CASSVGAGGAATNEQFF TGTGCCAGCAGCGTAGGGGCAGGGGGCGCGGCAACGAATGAGCAGTTCTTC
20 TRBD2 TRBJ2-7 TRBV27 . CASRRSPTSGTFPSSYEQYF TGTGCCAGCAGACGCTCCCCGACTAGCGGTACTTTCCCCAGCTCCTACGAGCAGTACTTC
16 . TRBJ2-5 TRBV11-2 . CASSRDRRVDQETQYF TGTGCCAGCAGCCGGGATCGGCGGGTAGATCAAGAGACCCAGTACTTC
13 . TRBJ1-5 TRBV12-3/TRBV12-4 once CASSLGLNQPQHF TGTGCCAGCAGTTTGGGACTGAATCAGCCCCAGCATTTT
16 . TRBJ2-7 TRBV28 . CASSFRLDSLSYEQYF TGTGCCAGCAGTTTCCGCCTGGACAGCCTTTCCTACGAGCAGTACTTC
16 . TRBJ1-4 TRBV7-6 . CASSLASEGAGEKLFF TGTGCCAGCAGCTTAGCGTCTGAAGGGGCTGGTGAAAAACTGTTTTTT
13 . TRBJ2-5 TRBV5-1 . CAGGAAPTETQYF TGCGCCGGGGGGGCTGCCCCGACGGAGACCCAGTACTTC
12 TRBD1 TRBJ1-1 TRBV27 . CASSFQGAEAFF TGTGCCAGCAGTTTCCAGGGGGCTGAAGCTTTCTTT
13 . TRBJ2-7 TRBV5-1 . CASSLAGSDEQYF TGCGCCAGCAGCTTGGCGGGGTCTGACGAGCAGTACTTC
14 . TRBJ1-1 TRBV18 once CASSSRTDPTEAFF TGTGCCAGCTCATCGCGGACAGACCCAACTGAAGCTTTCTTT
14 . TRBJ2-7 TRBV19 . CASSIGDLSYEQYF TGTGCCAGTAGTATCGGCGACCTCTCCTACGAGCAGTACTTC
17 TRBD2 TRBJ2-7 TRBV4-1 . CASSQAILAGVFGEQYF TGCGCCAGCAGCCAAGCTATACTAGCGGGAGTGTTCGGCGAGCAGTACTTC
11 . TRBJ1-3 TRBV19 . CASSMGDTIYF TGTGCCAGTAGTATGGGGGACACCATATATTTT
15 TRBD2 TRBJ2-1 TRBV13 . CASSPPAGMYNEQFF TGTGCCAGCAGCCCGCCAGCGGGAATGTACAATGAGCAGTTCTTC
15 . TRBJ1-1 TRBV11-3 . CASSLDGNLNTEAFF TGTGCCAGCAGCTTAGACGGCAACTTGAACACTGAAGCTTTCTTT
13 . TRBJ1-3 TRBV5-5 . CASSQGSGNTIYF TGTGCCAGCAGTCAGGGCTCTGGAAACACCATATATTTT
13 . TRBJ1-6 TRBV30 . CAWRGPYNSPLHF TGTGCCTGGAGAGGTCCTTATAATTCACCCCTCCACTTT
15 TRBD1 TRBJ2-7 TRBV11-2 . CASSMSRQGGYEQYF TGTGCCAGCAGCATGAGCCGACAGGGGGGTTACGAGCAGTACTTC
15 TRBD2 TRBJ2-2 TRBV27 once CASQGLAGGPGELFF TGTGCCAGCCAAGGACTAGCGGGGGGCCCCGGGGAGCTGTTTTTT
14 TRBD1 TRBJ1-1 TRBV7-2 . CASSSLDRGTEAFF TGTGCCAGCAGCTCCCTTGACAGGGGCACTGAAGCTTTCTTT
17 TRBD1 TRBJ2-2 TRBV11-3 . CASSARSGTAFTGELFF TGTGCCAGCAGCGCCCGGTCGGGGACAGCCTTCACCGGGGAGCTGTTTTTT
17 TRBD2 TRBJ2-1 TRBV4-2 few CASSQVGYRGGNNEQFF TGTGCCAGCAGCCAAGTTGGCTATCGGGGGGGAAACAATGAGCAGTTCTTC
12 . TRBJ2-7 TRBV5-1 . CASSLKDYEQYF TGCGCCAGCAGCTTAAAGGACTACGAGCAGTACTTC
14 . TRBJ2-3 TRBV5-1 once CASSLQESTDTQYF TGCGCCAGCAGCTTGCAAGAGAGCACAGATACGCAGTATTTT
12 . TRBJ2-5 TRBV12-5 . CASGLLAETQYF TGTGCTAGTGGTTTGTTAGCGGAGACCCAGTACTTC
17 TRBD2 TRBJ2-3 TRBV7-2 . CASSEGPGLGPGGTQYF TGTGCCAGCAGCGAGGGCCCGGGACTAGGGCCCGGGGGTACGCAGTATTTT
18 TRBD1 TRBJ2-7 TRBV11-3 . CASSLTVPGQGISYEQYF TGTGCCAGCAGCTTAACCGTCCCGGGACAGGGAATCTCCTACGAGCAGTACTTC